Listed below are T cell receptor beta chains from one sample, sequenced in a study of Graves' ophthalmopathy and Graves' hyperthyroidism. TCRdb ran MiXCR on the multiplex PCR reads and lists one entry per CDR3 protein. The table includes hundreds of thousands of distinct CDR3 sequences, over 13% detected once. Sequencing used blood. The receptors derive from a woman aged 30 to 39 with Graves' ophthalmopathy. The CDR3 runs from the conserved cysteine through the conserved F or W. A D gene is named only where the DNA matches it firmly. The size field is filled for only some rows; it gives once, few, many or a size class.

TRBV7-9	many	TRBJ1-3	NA	TGTGCCAGCAGCTTAAGAGGCACCTCTGGAAACACCATATATTTT	CASSLRGTSGNTIYF
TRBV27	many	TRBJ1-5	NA	TGTGCCAGCAGTTTACAGGGCTCGGAACAGCCCCAGCATTTT	CASSLQGSEQPQHF
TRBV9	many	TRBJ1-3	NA	TGTGCCAGCAGCGTCGGGGCGGACGGAAACACCATATATTTT	CASSVGADGNTIYF
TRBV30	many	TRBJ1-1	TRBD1	TGTGCCTGGAGACTGGGACAGACGAACACTGAAGCTTTCTTT	CAWRLGQTNTEAFF
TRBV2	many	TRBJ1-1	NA	TGTGCCAGCAGGTACATGAACACTGAAGCTTTCTTT	CASRYMNTEAFF
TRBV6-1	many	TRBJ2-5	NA	TGTGCCAGCAGTGAAGGTGAGAGTGTCTCAGAGACCCAGTACTTC	CASSEGESVSETQYF
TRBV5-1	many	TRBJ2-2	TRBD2	TGCGCCAGCAGCTATTGGACTAGCGGGAGCGGGGAGCTGTTTTTT	CASSYWTSGSGELFF
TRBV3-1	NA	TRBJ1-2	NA	TGTGCCAGCAGCCAGCGGGGCGGCGGGTTTGACTATGGCTACACCTTC	CASSQRGGGFDYGYTF
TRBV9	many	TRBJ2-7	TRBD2	TGTGCCAGCAGCGTAGAGGCGGGAGGGCCCGACGAGCAGTACTTC	CASSVEAGGPDEQYF
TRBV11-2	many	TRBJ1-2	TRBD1	TGTGCCAGCAGTTTGGTCCTCGGGACAGGGAAAGGCTACACCTTC	CASSLVLGTGKGYTF
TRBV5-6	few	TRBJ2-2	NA	TGTGCCAGCAGCCCGGATTGGCAGGCGAACACCGGGGAGCTGTTTTTT	CASSPDWQANTGELFF
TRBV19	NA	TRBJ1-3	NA	TGTGCCAGTAGTATCAGGTCTGGAAACACCATATATTTT	CASSIRSGNTIYF
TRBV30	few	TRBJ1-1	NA	TGTGCCTGGACCCCATTTCAGGCGGGGTGGTCTTTCTTT	CAWTPFQAGWSFF
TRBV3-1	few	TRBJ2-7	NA	TGTGCCAGCAGCCAAGAGGTTAGCGAGACGGAGGATTACGAGCAGTACTTC	CASSQEVSETEDYEQYF
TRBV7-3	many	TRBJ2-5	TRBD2	TGTGCCAGCAGCTCCGGACTAGCGGGGGGAGAGACCCAGTACTTC	CASSSGLAGGETQYF
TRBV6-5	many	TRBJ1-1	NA	TGTGCCAGCATTCGGGGGATAAGCACTGAAGCTTTCTTT	CASIRGISTEAFF
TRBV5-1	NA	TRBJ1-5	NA	TGCGCCAGCAGCTTGGATGGCATTCAGCCCCAGCATTTT	CASSLDGIQPQHF
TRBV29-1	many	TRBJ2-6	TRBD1	TGCAGCGTTCCCGGGACAGGGACCTCCTCTGGGGCCAACGTCCTGACTTTC	CSVPGTGTSSGANVLTF
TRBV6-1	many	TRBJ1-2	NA	TGTGCCAGCAGGATCAGCTATGGCTACACCTTC	CASRISYGYTF
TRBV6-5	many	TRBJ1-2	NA	TGTGCCAGCAGTTACGATAACCGAGGGGACTATGGCTACACCTTC	CASSYDNRGDYGYTF
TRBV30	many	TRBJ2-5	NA	TGTGCCTGGGGCGGACAACCAGAAGAGACCCAGTACTTC	CAWGGQPEETQYF
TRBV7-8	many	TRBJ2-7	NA	TGTGCCAGCAGCCCCTACCTGGACTCAATGGGGGAGCAGTACTTC	CASSPYLDSMGEQYF
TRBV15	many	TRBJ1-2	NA	TGTGCCACCAGCAGACAACGGGCAGGGCATAATGGCTACACCTTC	CATSRQRAGHNGYTF
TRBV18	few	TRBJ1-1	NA	TGTGCCAGCTCCCCAGGGTTTAGGACTGAAGCTTTCTTT	CASSPGFRTEAFF
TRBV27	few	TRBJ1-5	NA	TGTGCCAGCAGTTTAGCAGGGGAGGTTCAGCCCCAGCATTTT	CASSLAGEVQPQHF
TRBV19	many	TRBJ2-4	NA	TGTGCCAGTAGTAAACAGGAGAAAAACATTCAGTACTTC	CASSKQEKNIQYF
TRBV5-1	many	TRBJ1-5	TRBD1	TGCGCCAGCAGCGCCGGGACAGACAATCAGCCCCAGCATTTT	CASSAGTDNQPQHF
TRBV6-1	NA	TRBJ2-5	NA	TGTGCCAGCAGTGACGTCTTCCAAGAGACCCAGTACTTC	CASSDVFQETQYF
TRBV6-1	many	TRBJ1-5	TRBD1	TGTGCCAGCAGTGGTGGGGGACAGAGCAATCAGCCCCAGCATTTT	CASSGGGQSNQPQHF